Listed below are T cell receptor beta chains from one sample, sequenced in a study of blood T cells in healthy people across ages. TCRdb fed the 5' RACE reads into MiXCR, producing one record per CDR3 protein. The sample consists of more than 1,400,000 distinct CDR3 sequences, around 39% of them appearing once. The sequencing sample was made of blood. These receptors were collected from a woman aged 18-30 years in good health. Each CDR3 is given with its conserved first and last residue. Fields, in order: J gene, D gene, V gene, clone size, CDR3 DNA, CDR3 protein. A D gene is named only where the DNA matches it firmly. The size of a clone is reported for some rows only, either as once, few or many, or as a class for expanded clones.

TRBJ2-7 TRBD2 TRBV20-1 - TGCAGTGCTAGAGGCCGATCTAGCGGGAGTCCGATGACGGCCTACGAGCAGTACTTC CSARGRSSGSPMTAYEQYF
TRBJ1-1 - TRBV20-1 - TGCAGCCAGCAACAGACCAGTCTCATGAACACTGAAGCTTTCTTT CSQQQTSLMNTEAFF
TRBJ2-1 TRBD2 TRBV6-1 few TGTGCCAGCAGCGTGACTAGCGGGATAGGCAATGAGCAGTTCTTC CASSVTSGIGNEQFF
TRBJ2-7 TRBD2 TRBV5-4 - TGTGCCAGCAGCTCCGGGACTAGCGGGAAAGGGATCATGGACTACGAGCAGTACTTC CASSSGTSGKGIMDYEQYF
TRBJ1-2 - TRBV7-9 - TGTGCCAGCCGGGTGGGAAGGGAAGGCTACACCTTC CASRVGREGYTF
TRBJ2-7 TRBD1 TRBV14 - TGTGCCAGCAGCCAGATGGGGACAGGTTCCTACGAGCAGTACTTC CASSQMGTGSYEQYF
TRBJ2-5 TRBD1 TRBV5-1 - TGCGCCAGCAGCTTCAATATCCCGGGACAGGGAAGAGAGACCCAGTACTTC CASSFNIPGQGRETQYF
TRBJ2-3 TRBD1 TRBV10-3 few TGTGCCATCAGGCGGGACAGGGGGTCCGATACGCAGTATTTT CAIRRDRGSDTQYF
TRBJ2-5 TRBD2 TRBV10-3 - TGTGCCATCCGGGGACCAGCGGGGGAGCAGTACTTC CAIRGPAGEQYF
TRBJ2-5 - TRBV25-1 few TGTGCCAGCAGTGAGCCCGGACAGCAAGAGACCCAGTACTTC CASSEPGQQETQYF
TRBJ2-1 - TRBV6-5 - TGTGCCAGCAGTTGGGGTTTACGTGAGCAGTTCTTC CASSWGLREQFF
TRBJ2-3 TRBD2 TRBV27 - TGTGCCAGCAGTAAAGTTGGGACTAGCGGCACAGATACGCAGTATTTT CASSKVGTSGTDTQYF
TRBJ2-7 - TRBV7-2 - TGTGCCAGCAGCTTAGACGTTGGCAGGGATAGGGAGCAGTACTTC CASSLDVGRDREQYF
TRBJ1-1 - TRBV7-9 - TGTGCCAGCAGCTCTCCCACATTGGCGGCGAACACTGAAGCTTTCTTT CASSSPTLAANTEAFF
TRBJ2-7 - TRBV5-1 - TGCGCCAGCAGCCCCGACTGGGGGGCCTACGAGCAGTACTTC CASSPDWGAYEQYF
TRBJ2-6 TRBD1 TRBV19 - TGTGCCATTAGGACAGGCGACTACTCTGGGGCCAACGTCCTGACTTTC CAIRTGDYSGANVLTF
TRBJ1-1 - TRBV30 - TGTGCCTGGAGCGTGAACACTGAAGCTTTCTTT CAWSVNTEAFF
TRBJ2-3 TRBD2 TRBV20-1 few TGCAGTGCTAGAGATCCGCGGACTAGCGAGGCAGATACGCAGTATTTT CSARDPRTSEADTQYF
TRBJ1-6 - TRBV20-1 - TGCAGTGCTAGGTCGGAGCTCCTTTCACCCCTCCACTTT CSARSELLSPLHF
TRBJ2-1 TRBD1 TRBV5-1 - TGCGCCAGCAGCTTGGTTGTAACAGGGGCCTACAATGAGCAGTTCTTC CASSLVVTGAYNEQFF
TRBJ2-1 - TRBV5-6 few TGTGCCAGCAGCTTGGTTGGGACAACGTACAATGAGCAGTTCTTC CASSLVGTTYNEQFF
TRBJ1-2 - TRBV5-1 - TGCGCCAGCAGTTGGACCCCCAATTGGGACACCTTC CASSWTPNWDTF
TRBJ2-3 TRBD2 TRBV5-1 few TGCGCCAGCAGCTTTAGCGGGACCTTCACAGATACGCAGTATTTT CASSFSGTFTDTQYF
TRBJ2-7 TRBD2 TRBV20-1 - TGCAGTGCTAGGCCCCGGGACGGGGGAGGGTACGAGCAGTACTTC CSARPRDGGGYEQYF
TRBJ1-1 - TRBV7-8 - TGTGCCAGCAGCTTAGTAGGTGCAGGGTTTGCAGCTTTCTTT CASSLVGAGFAAFF
TRBJ2-1 - TRBV10-1 - TGCGCCAGCAGTGATGGGAGCGGCCCCGGAGTTGAGCAGTTCTTC CASSDGSGPGVEQFF
TRBJ2-1 TRBD2 TRBV6-6 few TGTGCCAGCAGTTACGGCGGGGGTCACCCCAATGAGCAGTTCTTC CASSYGGGHPNEQFF
TRBJ2-7 - TRBV2 few TGTGCCAGCAGTGAGGGTCTAGCGAGACCAAACTACGAGCAGTACTTC CASSEGLARPNYEQYF
TRBJ2-7 TRBD1 TRBV4-1 - TGCGCCAGCAGCCAACAGGGGGCCTGGTACTTC CASSQQGAWYF
TRBJ2-5 TRBD1 TRBV3-1 - TGTGCCAGCAGACCCGGGACAGGGAGTACGTACTTC CASRPGTGSTYF
TRBJ1-4 - TRBV4-1 - TGCGCCAGCAGCCAAGAGATCGGAAAACTGTTTTTT CASSQEIGKLFF
TRBJ1-6 - TRBV6-5 - TGTGCCAGCAGTGCCCTCGAGGGGGGCCGATCACCCCTCCACTTT CASSALEGGRSPLHF
TRBJ1-2 - TRBV3-1 few TGTGCCAGCAGCCAAGATGACCCTGGGGGCTACACCTTC CASSQDDPGGYTF
TRBJ1-4 - TRBV7-2 - TGTGCCAGCAGCTCCCAGGGCCGATCTATAACGGGCGAAAAACTGTTTTTT CASSSQGRSITGEKLFF
TRBJ2-7 - TRBV29-1 - TGCAGCGTTGAGAACAGGTTCTCCTACGAGCAGTACTTC CSVENRFSYEQYF